The rows below give T cell receptor beta chains drawn from one sample of a study of shared clonotypes between healthy human individuals. Produced via immunoSEQ multiplex PCR; TCRdb's table is partial and in-frame only. The sample has over a million clones, approximately 68% seen once. Sequenced input: memory CD4+ T cells sorted from blood. The receptors stem from a man between 18 and 29 years old in good health. Both conserved end residues are part of each CDR3. A D gene is named only where the DNA matches it firmly. Expanded clones get a size class; other rows say once, few or many, or leave the size out.

clone size,J gene,D gene,V gene,CDR3 DNA,CDR3 protein
-,TRBJ2-7,-,TRBV6-1,TGTGCCAGCAGTTTTAACAAGGGTGGGTACGAGCAGTACTTC,CASSFNKGGYEQYF
-,TRBJ1-5,TRBD1,TRBV5-1,TGCGCCAGCAGCTTGGGGGACAGGGAGGGTCAGCCCCAGCATTTT,CASSLGDREGQPQHF
-,TRBJ1-1,-,TRBV18,TGTGCCAGCTCACCTTCGGGTTCTACTGAAGCTTTCTTT,CASSPSGSTEAFF
-,TRBJ1-4,-,TRBV5-6,TGTGCCAGCAGCTTGCAAGGGGCCGGGACTAATGAAAAACTGTTTTTT,CASSLQGAGTNEKLFF
-,TRBJ2-3,TRBD2,TRBV11-2,TGTGCCAGCAGCTTAGGGGCTAGCGGGAGTACAGATACGCAGTATTTT,CASSLGASGSTDTQYF
-,TRBJ1-2,-,TRBV4-1,TGCGCCAGCAGCCACGACCCGACAGGACTCTATGGCTACACCTTC,CASSHDPTGLYGYTF
-,TRBJ2-5,TRBD1,TRBV6-6,TGTGCCAGCCGACGGGGACAGGGGAAAGAGACCCAGTACTTC,CASRRGQGKETQYF
-,TRBJ2-7,TRBD1,TRBV4-3,TGCGCCAGCAGCTTGGGACAGGGGGCAGGGGAGCAGTACTTC,CASSLGQGAGEQYF
-,TRBJ1-3,-,TRBV28,TGTGCCAGCAGTTCGGACAGCCTAGGTGGAAACACCATATATTTT,CASSSDSLGGNTIYF
few,TRBJ2-1,-,TRBV28,TGTGCCAGCAGTCCCCGCCCGGGTCGTTCTCGGGAGCAGTTCTTC,CASSPRPGRSREQFF
-,TRBJ2-1,-,TRBV10-3,TGTGCCATCAGTGACGCCACCAATGAGCAGTTCTTC,CAISDATNEQFF
few,TRBJ2-7,-,TRBV12-5,TGTGCTAGTGGCCCAGCCAACTACGAGCAGTACTTC,CASGPANYEQYF
-,TRBJ1-1,-,TRBV5-6,TGTGCCAGCAGCCAACCGGACGGCATGGGTGAAGCTTTCTTT,CASSQPDGMGEAFF
-,TRBJ2-7,-,TRBV6-5,TGTGCCAGCAGCGCCTCCCCAGGGGCCTACGAGCAGTACTTC,CASSASPGAYEQYF
once,TRBJ2-2,TRBD1,TRBV2,TGTGCCAGCAGTGTCCCGGGACAGGGGATCGCCGGGGAGCTGTTTTTT,CASSVPGQGIAGELFF
-,TRBJ2-1,-,TRBV7-8,TGTGCCAGCAGGAAATTAGGATCGGGTTTTAGGCAAGAAAATGAGCAGTTCTTC,CASRKLGSGFRQENEQFF
-,TRBJ2-4,-,TRBV7-2,TGTGCCAGCAGCTCTTCACTTTGGTCCGCCAAAAACATTCAGTACTTC,CASSSSLWSAKNIQYF
many,TRBJ1-1,-,TRBV5-4,TGTGCCAGCACCCGAGCCCTGGGCGACACTGAAGCTTTCTTT,CASTRALGDTEAFF
once,TRBJ2-5,TRBD2,TRBV6-5,TGTGCCAGCAGTTACTTGGGGAGGGGATTCCAAGAGACCCAGTACTTC,CASSYLGRGFQETQYF
-,TRBJ2-7,-,TRBV7-8,TGTGCCAGCAGCTTACGTGGGGCAGGGGATATCGTTACCTACGAGCAGTACTTC,CASSLRGAGDIVTYEQYF
-,TRBJ1-5,-,TRBV5-4,TGTGCCAGCAGCTTGTTTGGTCCCAGGCGGCGGGATCAGCCCCAGCATTTT,CASSLFGPRRRDQPQHF
-,TRBJ2-7,-,TRBV9,TGTGCCAGCAGCCCCCGTGGTAGCGCCTCCTACGAGCAGTACTTC,CASSPRGSASYEQYF
-,TRBJ1-1,-,TRBV7-2,TGTGCCAGCAGCTTAACCACCTTGCTTCGGGACACTGAAGCTTTCTTT,CASSLTTLLRDTEAFF
-,TRBJ2-3,TRBD1,TRBV9,TGTGCCAGCAGCCCCCGTGGACAGGTGAGGGGAGATACGCAGTATTTT,CASSPRGQVRGDTQYF
once,TRBJ1-2,TRBD1,TRBV6-1,TGTGCCAGCAGTGAAGCGGAGGGGGCGTACAGCTATGGCTACACCTTC,CASSEAEGAYSYGYTF
few,TRBJ1-2,TRBD1,TRBV28,TGTGCCAGCAGTCCGGGGACAGTCTATGGCTACACCTTC,CASSPGTVYGYTF
-,TRBJ2-3,TRBD2,TRBV7-2,TGTGCCAGCAGCTTTGGGCTAGCGGGAGGGGGAGATACGCAGTATTTT,CASSFGLAGGGDTQYF
few,TRBJ1-1,-,TRBV5-6,TGTGCCAGCAGCACCCTAAGGGGTTCGAGTTCTGAAGCTTTCTTT,CASSTLRGSSSEAFF
few,TRBJ2-6,-,TRBV18,TGTGCCAGCTCAGATGACAGAACTGGGGCCAACGTCCTGACTTTC,CASSDDRTGANVLTF
-,TRBJ2-4,-,TRBV28,TGTGCCACCCCGGGGCGTAAGGCCAAAAACATTCAGTACTTC,CATPGRKAKNIQYF
-,TRBJ1-1,TRBD1,TRBV5-1,TGCGCCAGCAGATACAGACAGGGGAGGGACACTGAAGCTTTCTTT,CASRYRQGRDTEAFF
once,TRBJ2-7,-,TRBV7-9,TGTGCCAGCAGCTTAGGCAGTACAGCAAACGACCCCTACGAGCAGTACTTC,CASSLGSTANDPYEQYF
-,TRBJ2-1,TRBD2,TRBV28,TGTGCCAGCAGTCCAAGGACTAGCCTCATCTCCGTTGAGCAGTTCTTC,CASSPRTSLISVEQFF
few,TRBJ1-4,-,TRBV2,TGTGCCAGCAGTGAGAACCCAGGGGAAAAACTGTTTTTT,CASSENPGEKLFF
few,TRBJ1-1,-,TRBV30,TGTGCCTGGAGTGTTACCCCGGGATGGACTGAAGCTTTCTTT,CAWSVTPGWTEAFF
few,TRBJ1-5,-,TRBV5-8,TGTGCCAGCAGCGCTTACAATCAGCCCCAGCATTTT,CASSAYNQPQHF
-,TRBJ2-5,-,TRBV7-9,TGTGCCAGCAGCTACGGGAGCGGGGAGACCCAGTACTTC,CASSYGSGETQYF
many,TRBJ2-7,TRBD2,TRBV6-5,TGTGCCAGCAGTTCCTGGGGGGGAGAGTACGAGCAGTACTTC,CASSSWGGEYEQYF
few,TRBJ2-7,-,TRBV11-2,TGTGCCAGCAGGGTGGGTTTGGTCGAGCAGTACTTC,CASRVGLVEQYF
-,TRBJ2-2,TRBD2,TRBV6-1,TGTGCCAGCAGTGGCAGCGGGGGGGCCGGGGAGCTGTTTTTT,CASSGSGGAGELFF
-,TRBJ1-5,-,TRBV30,TGTGCCTGGAGTGCATCGACAGTTAATCAGCCCCAGCATTTT,CAWSASTVNQPQHF
-,TRBJ1-1,-,TRBV6-5,TGTGCCAGCAGGCGACCGGGACAGAACACTGAAGCTTTCTTT,CASRRPGQNTEAFF
few,TRBJ1-4,TRBD1,TRBV4-1,TGCGCCAGCAGCCCTGGACAGGGGAGTGAAAAACTGTTTTTT,CASSPGQGSEKLFF
-,TRBJ1-4,TRBD1,TRBV5-1,TGCGCCAGCAGCTTGGATCGCGGGACAGGAACAAATGAAAAACTGTTTTTT,CASSLDRGTGTNEKLFF
-,TRBJ2-5,-,TRBV27,TGTGCCAGCAGACCGGGACACTCACAAGAGACCCAGTACTTC,CASRPGHSQETQYF
-,TRBJ1-5,TRBD1,TRBV5-1,TGCGCCAGCAGCTGTACTCCGGACAGGGAAAGCGGTCAGCCCCAGCATTTT,CASSCTPDRESGQPQHF
-,TRBJ1-3,TRBD1,TRBV2,TGTGCCAGCAGTAATGGACAGGTTGCTTCTGGAAACACCATATATTTT,CASSNGQVASGNTIYF
-,TRBJ2-1,-,TRBV7-2,TGTGCCAGCAGCTTCACTAGCTCCTACAATGAGCAGTTCTTC,CASSFTSSYNEQFF
-,TRBJ1-2,-,TRBV6-6,TGTGCCAGCAGTCCGACAGAGTATGGCTACACCTTC,CASSPTEYGYTF
many,TRBJ2-7,TRBD2,TRBV7-9,TGTGCCAGCAGCCGCGGAGCGGGACTAGCGGGAGTAGAGCAGTACTTC,CASSRGAGLAGVEQYF
-,TRBJ2-1,TRBD2,TRBV10-3,TGTGCCATCAGTGAGTCGGTCAGTAGGACTAGCGGGGCCAATGAGCAGTTCTTC,CAISESVSRTSGANEQFF
-,TRBJ2-7,TRBD2,TRBV7-9,TGTGCCAGCAGCTCAAGTAGCGGGAGCCACGAGCAGTACTTC,CASSSSSGSHEQYF
-,TRBJ2-3,-,TRBV11-3,TGTGCCAGCAGCTTTACAGCAGCCACAGATACGCAGTATTTT,CASSFTAATDTQYF
once,TRBJ1-1,-,TRBV2,TGTGCCAGCAGTGTACAAAACACTGAAGCTTTCTTT,CASSVQNTEAFF